This TCR beta chain was profiled in a study of Ad26.COV2.S vaccination and SARS-CoV-2 variants. Study-wide background: Into the muscle, Ad26.COV2.S was dosed once or twice, 56 days apart.

The treatment denotes: 19 received Ad26.COV2.S at low or high dose, single or two shots; 5 received placebo; per-sample allocation not given. At day 63 after the first vaccine or placebo injection, samples were drawn. Germline V gene data show CDR1 as PRHDT and CDR2 as FYEKMQ (reference sequence). The CDR3 is made up of 14 amino acids. V lost 8 bases to trimming and J lost 3 bases, with 15 bases between them. The assay was immunoSEQ multiplex PCR, and TCRdb's table has in-frame clones only and misses some. Of approximately 360,000 clones in the sample, about four fifths were seen once. The sample consisted of peripheral blood, taken in a trial of Ad26.COV2.S vaccine versus placebo. The TCR was taken from a person aged 18 to 65 who received the Ad26.COV2.S COVID-19 vaccine or a placebo. This chain links TRBV13 with TRBJ2-3; possible D gene TRBD2, 6 bases. In DNA form, the CDR3 reads TGTGCCAGCGGGGGGAATTTGACTACAGATACGCAGTATTTT. Its translation: CASGGNLTTDTQYF.